Listed below are T cell receptor beta chains from one sample, sequenced in a study of vaccination effects on CD4 cells after COVID-19. No antigens are known for them. The repertoire was sequenced with immunoSEQ multiplex PCR; TCRdb's copy has only in-frame clones and lacks some. The table includes 20,000 to 25,000 clones, about 73% detected once. The sequencing here drew on CD4+ T cells from PBMCs cultured with SARS-CoV-2 spike peptides, taken after COVID-19 vaccination. Receptors were obtained from a human donor who received a COVID-19 vaccine. CDR3s include the opening cysteine and the closing phenylalanine or tryptophan. Each record gives: J gene, D gene, CDR3 length, clone size, V gene, CDR3 DNA, CDR3 protein. The D gene is left open where the match is weak. Clone size is not always given. Where it is, it says once, few, many or a class for expanded clones.

>TRBJ1-1|.|13|.|TRBV5-5
TGTGCCAGCAGTAGGGGTTTCGGCACTGAAGCTTTCTTT
CASSRGFGTEAFF
>TRBJ1-3|.|16|.|TRBV14
TGTGCCAGCAGCTCAGGACAGCTCCTCTATGGAAACACCATATATTTT
CASSSGQLLYGNTIYF
>TRBJ1-1|TRBD1|17|.|TRBV9
TGTGCCAGCAGCGTAGTACCCGCGGGACAGGGGGCCACTGAAGCTTTCTTT
CASSVVPAGQGATEAFF
>TRBJ2-7|.|12|.|TRBV29-1
TGCAGCGTTGAAACAGGGACCTACGAGCAGTACTTC
CSVETGTYEQYF
>TRBJ2-3|TRBD1|15|.|TRBV4-2
TGTGCCAGCAGCCAAGGGACAGGGGGCGCAGATACGCAGTATTTT
CASSQGTGGADTQYF
>TRBJ1-2|TRBD1|14|.|TRBV6-5
TGTGCCAGCAGTTACTTAGGACAGGGGGGAGGCTACACCTTC
CASSYLGQGGGYTF
>TRBJ1-5|.|14|.|TRBV6-6
TGTGCCAGCAGTTACTACGACGGTAATCAGCCCCAGCATTTT
CASSYYDGNQPQHF
>TRBJ2-1|.|14|.|TRBV11-3
TGTGCCAGCAGCTTAGATCATATGAGGGGAGAGCAGTTCTTC
CASSLDHMRGEQFF
>TRBJ1-2|.|13|.|TRBV18
TGTGCCAGCTCACCACCCCAGGGGATCGGCTACACCTTC
CASSPPQGIGYTF
>TRBJ2-6|.|16|.|TRBV5-1
TGCGCCAGCAGCTTGGTCGGGGGATCCGGGGCCAACGTCCTGACTTTC
CASSLVGGSGANVLTF
>TRBJ1-6|.|16|.|TRBV19
TGTGCCAGTAGGCCCGACAGGAGCTCCTATAATTCACCCCTCCACTTT
CASRPDRSSYNSPLHF
>TRBJ2-1|.|11|.|TRBV19
TGTGCCAGTATTTTAGCTCATGAGCAGTTCTTC
CASILAHEQFF
>TRBJ1-1|.|16|.|TRBV2
TGTGCCAGCAGTGAGGGGCTCGGGCGGCCGAACACTGAAGCTTTCTTT
CASSEGLGRPNTEAFF
>TRBJ2-1|.|15|.|TRBV10-3
TGTGCCATCATGCCCTCAGGCGGCGGTTACAATGAGCAGTTCTTC
CAIMPSGGGYNEQFF
>TRBJ2-3|.|13|.|TRBV6-5
TGTGCCAGCCGATCGGGAGGCACAGATACGCAGTATTTT
CASRSGGTDTQYF
>TRBJ2-1|.|11|.|TRBV10-1
TGCGCCAGCGGGTGGGCCAATGAGCAGTTCTTC
CASGWANEQFF
>TRBJ1-1|.|13|few|TRBV10-3
TGTGCCATCAGTGTTACTGGGAACACTGAAGCTTTCTTT
CAISVTGNTEAFF
>TRBJ2-7|.|14|.|TRBV19
TGTGCCAGTAGTGTCAGGACGCTACCCTACGAGCAGTACTTC
CASSVRTLPYEQYF
>TRBJ2-1|.|14|.|TRBV10-3
TGTGCCATCAGTGAGTCGAGCTCCTACAATGAGCAGTTCTTC
CAISESSSYNEQFF
>TRBJ2-3|TRBD2|12|.|TRBV7-9
TGTGCCAGCAGGGGGGGGAAGCATACGCAGTATTTT
CASRGGKHTQYF
>TRBJ1-5|TRBD1|14|.|TRBV6-5
TGTGCCAGCAGTTCCACAGGGGCCAATCAGCCCCAGCATTTT
CASSSTGANQPQHF
>TRBJ2-2|.|15|few|TRBV27
TGTGCCAGCAAACGGACAGCACTAAACACCGGGGAGCTGTTTTTT
CASKRTALNTGELFF
>TRBJ2-7|.|15|few|TRBV19
TGTGCCAGTAGTCCGTGGACCCAAGTCCCCTACGAGCAGTACTTC
CASSPWTQVPYEQYF
>TRBJ1-6|.|14|.|TRBV3-1/TRBV3-2
TGTGCCAGCAGCCAAGATATCCCTCGGTCACCCCTCCACTTT
CASSQDIPRSPLHF
>TRBJ1-1|.|13|.|TRBV19
TGTGCCAGTAGCATAACATTGAACACTGAAGCTTTCTTT
CASSITLNTEAFF
>TRBJ1-2|TRBD1|14|few|TRBV25-1
TGTGCCAGCAGTGAAGTGGGACAGAGATATGGCTACACCTTC
CASSEVGQRYGYTF
>TRBJ1-2|.|12|.|TRBV19
TGTGCCAGTTTCCGATCGGCTGGGGGCTACACCTTC
CASFRSAGGYTF
>TRBJ1-4|.|15|.|TRBV5-5
TGTGCCAGCAGCTTGGGAGGTCAAGAGAGTGAAAAACTGTTTTTT
CASSLGGQESEKLFF
>TRBJ1-3|.|12|medium-sized|TRBV7-9
TGTGCCAGCAGCCCGACTGGAAACACCATATATTTT
CASSPTGNTIYF